Presented here are 2 T cell receptor beta chains from one specimen sequenced in a study of post-analysis software for immune sequencing data. Points from the study as a whole: The study found TRBV5-6, TRBV5-1 and TRBV20-1 among 4 or 5 TRBV segments more frequent in patients than controls.

Built from TCR beta cDNA, the libraries had unique molecular identifiers in them. TCRdb fed the PCR reads into MiXCR, producing one record per CDR3 protein. The sample holds 350,000 to 450,000 distinct CDR3 sequences, less than 40% seen once. Their antigens remain unidentified. Sequencing input: blood. Receptor source: a girl aged 2 to 9 with multiple sclerosis.

The rearrangement joins TRBV7-2 to TRBJ2-5, with a tentative D call TRBD2 (5 bases). The end of the DNA fits TRBJ2-7 better, so the J call may be wrong. The germline CDR1 and CDR2 sequences are SGHTA and FQGNSA. The CDR3 runs to 14 residues. CDR3 sequence: CASSPGFEGNEQYF. CDR3 nucleotides: TGTGCCAGCAGCCCCGGGTTCGAGGGTAACGAGCAGTACTTC.

The gene calls are TRBV6-1 and TRBJ2-2; a possible D gene is TRBD1 (6 bases). The germline gives CDR1 MNHNS, CDR2 SASEGT. This CDR3 region has 15 residues. The V end was cut by 6 bases, the J end by 3 bases, with 14 bases between. For the CDR3, the DNA is TGTGCCAGCAGCCCCCCGGACAGATACACCGGGGAGCTGTTTTTT. Translating it yields CASSPPDRYTGELFF.